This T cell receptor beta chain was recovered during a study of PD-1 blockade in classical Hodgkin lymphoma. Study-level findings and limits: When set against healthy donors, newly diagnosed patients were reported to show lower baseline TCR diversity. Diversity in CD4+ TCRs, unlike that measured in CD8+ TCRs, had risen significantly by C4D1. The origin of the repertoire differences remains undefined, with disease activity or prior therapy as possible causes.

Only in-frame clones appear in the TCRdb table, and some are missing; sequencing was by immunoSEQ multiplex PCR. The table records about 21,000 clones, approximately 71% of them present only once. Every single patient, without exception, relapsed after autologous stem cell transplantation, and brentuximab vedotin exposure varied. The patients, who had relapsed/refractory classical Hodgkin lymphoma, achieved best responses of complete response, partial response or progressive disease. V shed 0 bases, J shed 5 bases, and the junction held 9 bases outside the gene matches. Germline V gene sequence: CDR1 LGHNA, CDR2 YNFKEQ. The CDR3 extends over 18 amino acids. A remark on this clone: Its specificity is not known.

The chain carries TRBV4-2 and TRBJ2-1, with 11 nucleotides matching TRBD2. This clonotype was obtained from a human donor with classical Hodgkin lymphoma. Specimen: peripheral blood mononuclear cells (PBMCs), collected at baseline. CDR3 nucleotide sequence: TGTGCCAGCAGCCAAGATGACGGACTAGCGGGCTTACACAATGAGCAGTTCTTC. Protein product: CASSQDDGLAGLHNEQFF.